The sequence of this T cell receptor beta chain was determined in a study of shared clonotypes between healthy human individuals. V was pared by 2 bases and J by 2 bases, with 5 bases between. The CDR3 totals 12 residues. Germline values: CDR1 SQVTM, CDR2 ANQGSEA. Points on this clone: Other DNA sequences in this sample translate to the same CDR3.

The table came from immunoSEQ multiplex PCR; TCRdb's copy has only in-frame clones and leaves some out. The data show 2,500,000 or so clones, around nine tenths seen once. The sequencing input was naive CD4+ T cells sorted from blood. Subset noted: CD45RA+ positively selected. This chain joins TRBV29-1 and TRBJ2-3; D gene uncertain. The sequence derives from a young man in good health. CDR3 nucleotide sequence: TGCAGCGTTGAAAGGGACACAGATACGCAGTATTTT. It translates to CSVERDTDTQYF.